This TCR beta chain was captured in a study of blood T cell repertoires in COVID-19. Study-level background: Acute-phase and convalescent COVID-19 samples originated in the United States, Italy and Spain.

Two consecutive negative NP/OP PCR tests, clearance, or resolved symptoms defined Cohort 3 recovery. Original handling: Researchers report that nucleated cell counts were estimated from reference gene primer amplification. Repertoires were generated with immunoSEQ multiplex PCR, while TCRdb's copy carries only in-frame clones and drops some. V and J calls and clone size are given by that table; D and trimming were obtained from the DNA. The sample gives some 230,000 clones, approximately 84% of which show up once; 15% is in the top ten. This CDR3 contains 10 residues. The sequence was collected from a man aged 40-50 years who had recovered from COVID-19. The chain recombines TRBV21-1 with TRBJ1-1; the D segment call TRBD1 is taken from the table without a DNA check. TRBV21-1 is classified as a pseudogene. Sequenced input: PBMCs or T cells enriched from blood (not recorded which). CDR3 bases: TGTGCCAGCCGACAGGGGAAAGCTTTCTTT. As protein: CASRQGKAFF.